Below are 18 T cell receptor beta chains sequenced from a single sample in a study of blood T cell repertoires in COVID-19. Here immunoSEQ multiplex PCR was the method, and the copy in TCRdb shows in-frame clones only, minus some. Found here are roughly 180,000 clones, about 88% of them singletons; the top ten hold roughly 2.9%. The sequenced sample consisted of peripheral blood. The receptors stem from a woman aged 30 to 39 with active or convalescent COVID-19.

The gene calls are TRBV6-5 and TRBJ2-5; 9 bases line up with TRBD1. Germline CDR1 is MNHEY and CDR2 is SVGAGI. There are 15 residues in the CDR3. The V gene end was trimmed by 5 bases and the J gene end by 5 bases; junction bases not matched to a gene: 9. The CDR3 nucleotides read TGTGCCAGCAGTCCGGCGGACAGGGGTGAGGAGACCCAGTACTTC. As protein: CASSPADRGEETQYF.

The chain joins TRBV6-4 to TRBJ2-2, with 11 bases lining up with TRBD1. V was pared by 5 bases and J by 4 bases, with 6 bases of the junction left unmatched. The CDR3 is made up of 16 amino acids. Per the germline V gene, CDR1 is MRHNA and CDR2 is SNTAGT. DNA of the CDR3: TGTGCCAGCAGTCCTCGGGGGACAGGGGGCACCGGGGAGCTGTTTTTT. Its protein product is CASSPRGTGGTGELFF.

The chain is built from TRBV7-9 and TRBJ2-1; no definite D call. The CDR3 totals 13 residues. Deletions cut 2 bases from V and 5 bases from J, with 7 bases between. Germline CDR1 and CDR2: SEHNR and FQNEAQ (reference sequence). The CDR3: CASSLYLNNEQFF. The CDR3 bases are TGTGCCAGCAGCTTATATCTTAACAATGAGCAGTTCTTC.

This clone appeared a single time. The rearrangement joins TRBV7-6 to TRBJ2-5, with D tentatively TRBD2 (5 bases). Trimming took off 4 bases at V and 5 bases at J, with 17 bases between the two ends. This CDR3 comprises 15 residues. Germline V lookup: CDR1 SGHVS, CDR2 FNYEAQ. The CDR3 DNA reads as TGTGCCAGCAGCTCCAGACTCGGGGTAGGCGAGACCCAGTACTTC. It codes for CASSSRLGVGETQYF.

The chain recombines TRBV27 with TRBJ2-2, with D tentatively TRBD1 (6 bases). CDR3 length equals 16 residues. Trimming took off 6 bases at V and 5 bases at J, with 19 bases between the two ends. CDR1 and CDR2 (germline): MNHEY, SMNVEV (reference sequence). The CDR3 region is CASSLPGVGGTGELFF. Here the CDR3 DNA reads TGTGCCAGCAGCCTCCCAGGGGTCGGTGGTACCGGGGAGCTGTTTTTT.

This chain joins TRBV9 and TRBJ2-5; a weak D match, TRBD2 (6 bases). V lost 7 bases to trimming and J lost 5 bases, with 15 bases between them. The CDR3 extends over 13 amino acids. The V gene's germline CDR1 is SGDLS and CDR2 YYNGEE. The CDR3 region has the DNA TGTGCCAGCGGAGGAGGGCGGTGGGAGACCCAGTACTTC. Its translation is CASGGGRWETQYF.

The rearrangement uses TRBV10-3 and TRBJ2-3, with 8 bases fitting TRBD2. The CDR3 covers 16 residues. CDR1 and CDR2 from the germline V gene are ENHRY and SYGVKD. V shed 10 bases, J shed 0 bases, and the junction held 12 bases outside the gene matches. The CDR3 nucleotides read TGTGCCACCGGGGGGATAGCGGGACTTAGCACAGATACGCAGTATTTT. Translated, it gives CATGGIAGLSTDTQYF.

The rearrangement uses TRBV5-1 and TRBJ1-6, with 10 bases fitting TRBD1. Germline V lookup: CDR1 SGHRS, CDR2 YFSETQ. The CDR3 is 15 residues long. Trimming at V came to 4 bases and at J to 9 bases, leaving 7 bases not matched to a gene. This CDR3 is CASSPKGTGVSPLHF. CDR3 nucleotides: TGCGCCAGCAGCCCGAAGGGGACAGGGGTTTCACCCCTCCACTTT.

The chain uses TRBV29-1 and TRBJ1-1; 7 bases match TRBD1. The CDR3 length is 13 residues. In germline, CDR1 is SQVTM, CDR2 ANQGSEA. V lost 7 bases, J lost 1 base, and 6 bases stayed unmatched. The CDR3 region is CSDGTGANTEAFF. In DNA form, the CDR3 reads TGCAGCGACGGTACAGGGGCGAACACTGAAGCTTTCTTT.

The chain carries TRBV3-1 (or the pseudogene TRBV3-2) and TRBJ1-1, with 7 bases identical to TRBD1. Germline loops: CDR1 LGHDT, CDR2 YNNKEL (reference sequence). V lost 1 base and J lost 2; bases outside the gene matches: 1. The CDR3 extends over 14 amino acids. The CDR3 coding sequence is TGTGCCAGCAGCCAAGGGGACAGAAACACTGAAGCTTTCTTT. Protein: CASSQGDRNTEAFF.

The chain links TRBV30 to TRBJ2-2, with TRBD2 matching over 7 bases. The CDR3 is made up of 14 amino acids. The germline gives CDR1 GTSNPN, CDR2 SVGIG (reference sequence). CDR3 coding DNA: TGTGCTTTTGATGGCGGGGGAGTGACCGGGGAGCTGTTTTTT. Translating gives CAFDGGGVTGELFF.

The gene calls are TRBV5-6 and TRBJ2-2; possible D gene TRBD2, 7 bases. CDR1 and CDR2 (germline): SGHDT, YYEEEE. The CDR3 is 17 residues long. The V end lost 1 base, the J end lost 0 bases, and 13 bases lay between the germline ends. For the CDR3, the DNA is TGTGCCAGCAGCTTGTTGGGGGGGCACGCGAACACCGGGGAGCTGTTTTTT. Its protein is CASSLLGGHANTGELFF.

The V gene is TRBV5-1, the J gene TRBJ2-3; D perhaps matches TRBD2 (5 bases). CDR3 length: 12 residues. V was shortened by 7 bases and J by 6 bases, with 12 bases between the two germline ends. CDR1 is SGHRS and CDR2 is YFSETQ in the germline V gene. The CDR3 DNA sequence: TGCGCCAGCGTGGGTTCGGGGGATACGCAGTATTTT. It is translated as CASVGSGDTQYF.

The chain combines TRBV11-2 with TRBJ2-5; D is possibly TRBD2 (6 bases). The germline V gene encodes CDR1 SGHAT and CDR2 FQNNGV. The ends were cut back, 0 bases at V and 5 bases at J, with 13 bases in the middle. The CDR3 runs to 15 residues. For the CDR3, the DNA is TGTGCCAGCAGCTTAGAAAGGGGACTCCGGGAGACCCAGTACTTC. It specifies CASSLERGLRETQYF.

This clone occurred once. The V gene is TRBV5-6, the J gene TRBJ2-1; possible D gene TRBD2, 5 bases. Trimming removed 7 bases at V and 8 bases at J, with 22 bases between. The germline gives CDR1 SGHDT, CDR2 YYEEEE. This CDR3 contains 15 residues. The CDR3 DNA follows: TGTGCCAGCCGGGTCCGCCCCCGGGGAGTCTATGAGCAGTTCTTC. Protein product: CASRVRPRGVYEQFF.

J is TRBJ2-3 and V is TRBV19, with TRBD1 matching 7 bases. The CDR3 has 15 residues. In germline, CDR1 is LNHDA, CDR2 SQIVND (reference sequence). V lost 5 bases, J lost 0 bases, and 5 bases stayed unmatched. The CDR3 region has the DNA TGTGCCAGTAGTGTAGGGGGCCCCAGCACAGATACGCAGTATTTT. Encoded protein: CASSVGGPSTDTQYF.

The chain combines TRBV7-9 with TRBJ2-2; 8 bases are shared with TRBD2. With V trimmed by 6 bases and J by 4 bases, 13 bases remained unmatched. This CDR3 has 17 residues. Germline V gene lookup returns CDR1 SEHNR and CDR2 FQNEAQ (reference sequence). The CDR3 loop is CASRPPYIAGSTGELFF. Here the CDR3 DNA reads TGTGCCAGCAGGCCACCTTACATAGCGGGAAGCACCGGGGAGCTGTTTTTT. The entire variable domain, with the rest obtained from reference TRBV7-9 and TRBJ2-2, is as follows: DTGVSQNPRHKITKRGQNVTFRCDPISEHNRLYWYRQTLGQGPEFLTYFQNEAQLEKSRLLSDRFSAERPKGSFSTLEIQRTEQGDSAMYLCASRPPYIAGSTGELFFGEGSRLTVL.

The chain links TRBV11-2 to TRBJ1-1; 11 nucleotides match TRBD1. Trimming removed 1 base from V and 4 bases from J; junction bases left unmatched: 5. CDR1 is SGHAT, CDR2 FQNNGV, per germline. The CDR3 runs 16 residues. In DNA, the CDR3 is TGTGCCAGCAGCTTAGGGACAGGGGGCTTGGGCACTGAAGCTTTCTTT. It encodes CASSLGTGGLGTEAFF.